These 31 T cell receptor beta chains share one sample of origin, sequenced in a study of blood T cell repertoires in COVID-19. Repertoires were generated with immunoSEQ multiplex PCR, while TCRdb's copy carries only in-frame clones and drops some. The repertoire holds nearly 80,000 clones, with over 75% as singletons. The sample comprised peripheral blood. The receptors shown here come from an elderly woman with acute or convalescent COVID-19.

The chain couples TRBV3-1 (or the pseudogene TRBV3-2) to TRBJ2-2; D is possibly TRBD2 (6 bases). The CDR3 contains 14 residues. Germline CDR1 reads LGHDT; CDR2 reads YNNKEL (reference sequence). V was cut by 4 bases and J by 4 bases, with 10 bases left in between. The DNA for the CDR3 is TGTGCCAGCAGCCGGAGGGCGGGCACCGGGGAGCTGTTTTTT. It is translated as CASSRRAGTGELFF.

Remarks on this clone: Other DNA sequences in this specimen translate into the identical CDR3. This chain joins TRBV10-1 and TRBJ2-7, with TRBD1 matching 10 bases. V gave up 5 bases and J gave up 2 bases; unmatched junction bases: 6. The CDR3 loop spans 15 amino acids. Germline V gives CDR1 WNHNN, CDR2 SYGVQD (reference sequence). This CDR3 is CASSPLDRGAYEQYF. In DNA form, the CDR3 reads TGCGCCAGCAGTCCCTTGGACAGGGGGGCCTACGAGCAGTACTTC.

The genes are TRBV27 and TRBJ1-5, with D possibly matching TRBD1 (6 bases). Trimming removed 5 bases from V and 2 bases from J, with 19 bases in between. The CDR3 has 17 amino acids. Per the germline V gene, CDR1 is MNHEY and CDR2 is SMNVEV (reference sequence). The CDR3, as DNA: TGTGCCAGCAGTGGTAAAGCACAGGGTTGGGGCAATCAGCCCCAGCATTTT. It encodes CASSGKAQGWGNQPQHF.

V usage is TRBV4-2 and J usage is TRBJ1-2, with 7 bases identical to TRBD1. J was trimmed by 8 bases and V by 6 bases; bases with no gene match: 9. The CDR3 spans 13 residues. Germline CDR1 reads LGHNA; CDR2 reads YNFKEQ. This chain's CDR3 is CASSQGQGEGYTF. The CDR3 nucleotides are TGTGCCAGCAGTCAGGGGCAGGGGGAAGGCTACACCTTC.

The CDR3: CASSLRGSGNTIYF. The CDR3 DNA reads as TGTGCCAGTAGTCTACGGGGGTCTGGAAACACCATATATTTT. The gene calls are TRBV19 and TRBJ1-3, with D possibly being TRBD1 (5 bases). CDR1 is LNHDA and CDR2 is SQIVND in the germline V gene (reference sequence). The CDR3 has 14 amino acids. Trimming removed 5 bases from V and 1 base from J, with 9 bases in between.

Regarding this clone: The junction shows a germline mismatch at one end, possibly a read error. This sequence joins TRBV18 and TRBJ2-3, with 8 nucleotides matching TRBD2. Germline values: CDR1 KGHSH, CDR2 LQKENI. CDR3 length: 13 residues. The CDR3 DNA reads TGTGCCAGCTCACCAGTAAGCGGGGGCCCCTTCCATTTT. Translated: CASSPVSGGPFHF.

This clone was detected only once. The chain combines TRBV5-3 with TRBJ1-2, with TRBD1 identical over 7 bases. TRBV5-3 is treated as an ORF (open reading frame) with a function not yet certain. The trim removed 4 bases at V and 8 bases at J, leaving 17 bases unmatched. The CDR3 totals 16 residues. This CDR3 is CARSPPDRASSYGYTF. CDR3 sequence (DNA): TGTGCCAGAAGCCCGCCAGACAGGGCGAGTTCCTACGGCTACACCTTC.

V usage is TRBV2 and J usage is TRBJ2-5, with 11 bases that match TRBD2. After removal of 6 bases from V and 5 bases from J, the junction contained 14 bases not matched to a gene. Germline V gene lookup returns CDR1 SNHLY and CDR2 FYNNEI. This CDR3 comprises 17 residues. In DNA, the CDR3 is TGTGCCAGCAGCCCCGGGACTAGCGGACATCTCCGGGAGACCCAGTACTTC. Translated: CASSPGTSGHLRETQYF.

CDR3 in amino acids: CAISVGGQGNEQFF. CDR3 sequence (DNA): TGTGCCATCAGTGTTGGTGGACAGGGCAATGAGCAGTTCTTC. This chain connects TRBV10-3 to TRBJ2-1, with 8 bases aligning to TRBD1. Germline loops: CDR1 ENHRY, CDR2 SYGVKD. CDR3 size: 14 residues. Trimming removed 4 bases from V and 6 bases from J; junction bases left unmatched: 5.

The rearrangement links TRBV6-2 or TRBV6-3 to TRBJ1-6, with D maybe TRBD1 (6 bases). Trimming left V 2 bases short and J 6 bases short, with 11 bases between. The CDR3 sequence is 15 residues long. The germline V gene encodes CDR1 MNHEY and CDR2 SVGEGT. The DNA of the CDR3 is TGTGCCAGCAGTTACGGACAGAACCCTAATTCACCCCTCCACTTT. Residues: CASSYGQNPNSPLHF.

This sequence joins TRBV5-4 and TRBJ2-1; TRBD1 matches at 7 bases. CDR1 and CDR2 from the germline V gene are SGHNT and YYREEE (reference sequence). Germline trimming cut 4 bases from V and 8 bases from J; bases unmatched to any gene: 9. The CDR3 is 14 residues long. The CDR3: CASSERQGWDEQFF. CDR3 bases: TGTGCCAGCAGCGAAAGACAGGGATGGGATGAGCAGTTCTTC.

The chain combines TRBV9 with TRBJ2-5, with 7 bases fitting TRBD2. Germline values: CDR1 SGDLS, CDR2 YYNGEE. V lost 3 bases to trimming and J lost 1 base; unmatched junction nucleotides: 3. This CDR3 has 14 amino acids. The CDR3: CASSAASGQETQYF. The CDR3 DNA reads as TGTGCCAGCAGCGCCGCTAGCGGCCAAGAGACCCAGTACTTC.

V and J are TRBV7-9 and TRBJ1-2, with D hard to call. The CDR3 is 13 residues long. Trimming shortened V by 5 bases and J by 5 bases, and 12 bases separated the two germline ends. Germline V gene sequence: CDR1 SEHNR, CDR2 FQNEAQ (reference sequence). The CDR3 DNA follows: TGTGCCAGCAGCACCGACATTTTTTATGGCTACACCTTC. It yields the protein CASSTDIFYGYTF.

This chain joins TRBV14 and TRBJ1-1, with D perhaps TRBD1 (6 bases). Trimming stripped 5 bases from V and 6 bases from J, with 16 bases between. The CDR3 is made up of 14 amino acids. Germline CDR1 is SGHDN and CDR2 is FVKESK. The CDR3 loop reads CASSFRQGSAEAFF. CDR3 DNA: TGTGCCAGCAGCTTCCGCCAGGGGTCGGCTGAAGCTTTCTTT.

This chain joins TRBV6-2 or TRBV6-3 and TRBJ2-1, with 12 bases identical to TRBD2. This CDR3 has 15 amino acids. The trim removed 4 bases at V and 8 bases at J, leaving 6 bases unmatched. CDR1 MNHEY and CDR2 SVGEGT come from the germline V gene. CDR3 protein: CASSFLAGGPYEQFF. The CDR3, as DNA: TGTGCCAGCAGTTTCCTAGCGGGGGGGCCTTATGAGCAGTTCTTC.

This clone was detected once. This chain links TRBV3-1 (or the pseudogene TRBV3-2) with TRBJ1-2; TRBD1 might be the D (6 bases). Trimming removed 1 base from V and 0 bases from J, with 15 bases in between. The CDR3 sequence is 17 residues long. Germline values: CDR1 LGHDT, CDR2 YNNKEL (reference sequence). CDR3 sequence reads: CASSQVYVGAANYGYTF. The CDR3 nucleotides are TGTGCCAGCAGCCAAGTATATGTGGGGGCAGCTAACTATGGCTACACCTTC.

The gene calls are TRBV9 and TRBJ2-1; 7 bases match TRBD2. The trim removed 0 bases at V and 6 bases at J, leaving 6 bases unmatched. CDR3 length equals 15 residues. CDR1 and CDR2 (germline): SGDLS, YYNGEE. The CDR3 DNA sequence: TGTGCCAGCAGCGTAGGCGGGGGTTTCGTCAATGAGCAGTTCTTC. This sequence encodes CASSVGGGFVNEQFF.

The chain carries TRBV7-2 and TRBJ1-2, with 9 bases matching TRBD1. The junction had 3 bases not matched to a gene; V was cut back by 5 bases and J by 2 bases. Germline V gene lookup returns CDR1 SGHTA and CDR2 FQGNSA. The CDR3 loop spans 14 amino acids. CDR3 region: CASSLGTGNYGYTF. For the CDR3, the DNA is TGTGCCAGCAGCCTTGGGACAGGGAACTATGGCTACACCTTC.

This clone has a handful of counts. The chain carries TRBV28 and TRBJ2-1; 9 positions match TRBD1. After removal of 2 bases from V and 7 bases from J, the junction contained 6 bases not matched to a gene. Germline assignment: CDR1 MDHEN and CDR2 SYDVKM. The CDR3 runs to 15 residues. The CDR3 DNA is TGTGCCAGCAGTTTAATGACAGGGGGTTTGAATGAGCAGTTCTTC. This translates into CASSLMTGGLNEQFF. Full variable domain (rest looked up from reference TRBV28 and TRBJ2-1): DVKVTQSSRYLVKRTGEKVFLECVQDMDHENMFWYRQDPGLGLRLIYFSYDVKMKEKGDIPEGYSVSREKKERFSLILESASTNQTSMYLCASSLMTGGLNEQFFGPGTRLTVL.

The rearrangement uses TRBV19 and TRBJ2-7; D not resolved. This CDR3 comprises 12 residues. The V gene lost 6 bases and the J gene lost 2 bases, with 8 bases spanning the gap. Germline CDR1 is LNHDA and CDR2 is SQIVND (reference sequence). CDR3 residues: CASSARTYEQYF. The CDR3 DNA follows: TGTGCCAGTAGCGCCAGAACCTACGAGCAGTACTTC.

This clone showed up just once. The chain carries TRBV3-1 (or the pseudogene TRBV3-2) and TRBJ2-2; D ambiguous. Germline-derived CDR1 and CDR2 are LGHDT and YNNKEL (reference sequence). The CDR3 sequence is 14 residues long. V was shortened by 7 bases and J by 0 bases, with 9 bases between the two germline ends. CDR3 protein: CASKSSANTGELFF. The CDR3 DNA follows: TGTGCCAGCAAGTCCAGCGCGAACACCGGGGAGCTGTTTTTT.

The chain joins TRBV4-1 to TRBJ1-2, with 8 bases matching TRBD1. With 5 bases clipped from V and 7 bases from J, the junction kept 9 bases outside the gene matches. The CDR3 is made up of 14 amino acids. Germline lookup yields CDR1 MGHRA and CDR2 YSYEKL. CDR3 in amino acids: CASSSLTGEGGYTF. The CDR3, as DNA: TGCGCCAGCAGCTCATTGACAGGGGAAGGTGGCTACACCTTC.

The chain combines TRBV27 with TRBJ1-1; 9 bases are shared with TRBD1. V was pared by 6 bases and J by 8 bases, with 10 bases of the junction left unmatched. The CDR3 contains 14 residues. CDR1 and CDR2 (germline): MNHEY, SMNVEV (reference sequence). Written as DNA, the CDR3 is TGTGCCAGCAGGGGACAGGGAACGTCCCAGGAAGCTTTCTTT. This sequence encodes CASRGQGTSQEAFF.

The chain recombines TRBV25-1 with TRBJ2-5, with D hard to call. The CDR3 has 14 residues. Deletions cut 5 bases from V and 2 bases from J, with 12 bases between. Germline-derived CDR1 and CDR2 are MGHDK and SYGVNS. This CDR3 reads CASSPPPQQETQYF. CDR3 DNA: TGTGCCAGCAGTCCCCCACCCCAGCAAGAGACCCAGTACTTC.

The sample holds one count of this clone. The rearrangement joins TRBV5-4 to TRBJ2-1, with 9 bases aligning to TRBD2. V shed 4 bases and J 7 bases; nucleotides not matched to a gene: 9. Germline V gene lookup returns CDR1 SGHNT and CDR2 YYREEE (reference sequence). This CDR3 contains 15 residues. As DNA, the CDR3 is TGTGCCAGCAGCCTCGCGGGGGGGCTTGGGAATGAGCAGTTCTTC. It codes for CASSLAGGLGNEQFF.

The CDR3 DNA reads as TGTGCCAGCTCACCCCAAGGAAACACCATATATTTT. It yields the protein CASSPQGNTIYF. The chain combines TRBV18 with TRBJ1-3; D is undetermined. CDR3 size: 12 residues. CDR1 is KGHSH, CDR2 LQKENI, per germline. V dropped 3 bases and J dropped 4 bases, with 4 bases sitting between them.

This clone has a single count. The V call is TRBV27, the J call TRBJ1-1; TRBD1 is a possible D gene (5 bases). The CDR3 sequence is 15 residues long. V lost 6 bases and J lost 11, with 25 bases in between. Looked up from germline, CDR1 is MNHEY and CDR2 is SMNVEV (reference sequence). The CDR3 DNA reads as TGTGCCAGCAGCTACAGACCACAGCAGGGCTTTCCGGCTTTCTTT. Encoded protein: CASSYRPQQGFPAFF.

CDR3 nucleotide sequence: TGCGCCAGCAGCTTGGGGCCCTCGGGAAACACCATATATTTT. Translating gives CASSLGPSGNTIYF. The V gene is TRBV5-1, the J gene TRBJ1-3; D is undetermined. Trimming shortened V by 0 bases and J by 4 bases, and 8 bases separated the two germline ends. The CDR3 extends over 14 amino acids. CDR1 SGHRS and CDR2 YFSETQ come from the germline V gene.

The V call is TRBV5-1, the J call TRBJ2-1, with a possible D match to TRBD2 (5 bases). V was pared by 2 bases and J by 10 bases, with 7 bases between. The V gene's germline CDR1 is SGHRS and CDR2 YFSETQ. This CDR3 is 11 amino acids long. The CDR3 coding sequence is TGCGCCAGCAGCTTCGGGGTAGAGCAGTTCTTC. This translates into CASSFGVEQFF.

The count of this clone is one. The V call is TRBV19, the J call TRBJ2-2; 9 nucleotides line up with TRBD2. Germline CDR1 reads LNHDA; CDR2 reads SQIVND (reference sequence). After removal of 10 bases from V and 4 bases from J, the junction contained 7 bases not matched to a gene. This CDR3 has 14 amino acids. The CDR3 nucleotides read TGTGCCAATCGTAGCGGGAGCCCCACCGGGGAGCTGTTTTTT. Residues: CANRSGSPTGELFF. Supplemented by reference TRBV19 and TRBJ2-2, the full variable domain reads DGGITQSPKYLFRKEGQNVTLSCEQNLNHDAMYWYRQDPGQGLRLIYYSQIVNDFQKGDIAEGYSVSREKKESFPLTVTSAQKNPTAFYLCANRSGSPTGELFFGEGSRLTVL.

The gene calls are TRBV6-5 and TRBJ1-1; no firm D call. The CDR3 length is 13 residues. Germline V CDR1 and CDR2: MNHEY, SVGAGI. Trimming pared 2 bases from V and 1 base from J, leaving 5 bases between. This chain's CDR3 is CASSYAGNTEAFF. DNA for the CDR3: TGTGCCAGCAGTTACGCAGGGAACACTGAAGCTTTCTTT.